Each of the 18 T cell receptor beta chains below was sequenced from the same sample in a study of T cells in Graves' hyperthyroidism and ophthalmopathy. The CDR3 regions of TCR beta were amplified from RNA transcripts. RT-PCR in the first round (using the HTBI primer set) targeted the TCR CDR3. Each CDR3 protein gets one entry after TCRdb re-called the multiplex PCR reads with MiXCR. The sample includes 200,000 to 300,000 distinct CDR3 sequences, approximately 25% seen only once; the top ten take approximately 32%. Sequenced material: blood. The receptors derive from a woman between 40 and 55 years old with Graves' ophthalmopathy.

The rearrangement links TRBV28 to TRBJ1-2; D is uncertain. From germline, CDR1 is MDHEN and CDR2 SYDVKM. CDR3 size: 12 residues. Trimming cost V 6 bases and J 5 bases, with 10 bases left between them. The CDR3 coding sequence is TGTGCCAGCAGCCCACCGTCTTATGGCTACACCTTC. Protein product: CASSPPSYGYTF.

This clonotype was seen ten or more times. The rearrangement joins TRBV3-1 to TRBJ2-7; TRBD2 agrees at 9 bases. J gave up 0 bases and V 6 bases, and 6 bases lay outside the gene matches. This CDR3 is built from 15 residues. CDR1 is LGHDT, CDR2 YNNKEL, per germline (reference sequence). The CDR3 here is CASSRLAENSYEQYF. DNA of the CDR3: TGTGCCAGCAGTCGACTAGCGGAGAACTCCTACGAGCAGTACTTC.

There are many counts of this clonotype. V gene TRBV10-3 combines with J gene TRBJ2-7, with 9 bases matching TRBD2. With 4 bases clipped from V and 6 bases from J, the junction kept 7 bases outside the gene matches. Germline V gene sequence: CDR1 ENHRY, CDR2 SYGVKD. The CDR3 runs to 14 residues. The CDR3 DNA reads TGTGCCATCAGTGCTTCTAGCGGGATAGGCGAGCAGTACTTC. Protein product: CAISASSGIGEQYF.

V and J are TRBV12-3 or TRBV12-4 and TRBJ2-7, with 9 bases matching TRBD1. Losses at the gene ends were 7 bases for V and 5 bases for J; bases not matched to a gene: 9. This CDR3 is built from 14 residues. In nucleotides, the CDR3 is TGTGCCAGCACCTTACAGGGGGCATTACACGAGCAGTACTTC. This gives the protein CASTLQGALHEQYF.

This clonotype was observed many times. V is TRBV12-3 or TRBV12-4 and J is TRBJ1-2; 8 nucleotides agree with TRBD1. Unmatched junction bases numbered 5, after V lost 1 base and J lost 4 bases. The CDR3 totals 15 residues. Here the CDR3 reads CASSLEQGGGYGYTF. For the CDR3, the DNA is TGTGCCAGCAGTTTAGAACAGGGGGGAGGCTATGGCTACACCTTC.

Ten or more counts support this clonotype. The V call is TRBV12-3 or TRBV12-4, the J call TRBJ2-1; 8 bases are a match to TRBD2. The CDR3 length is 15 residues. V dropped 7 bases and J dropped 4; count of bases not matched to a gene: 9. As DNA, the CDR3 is TGTGCCAGCATCCCACTAACTAGCGGTTACAATGAGCAGTTCTTC. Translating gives CASIPLTSGYNEQFF.

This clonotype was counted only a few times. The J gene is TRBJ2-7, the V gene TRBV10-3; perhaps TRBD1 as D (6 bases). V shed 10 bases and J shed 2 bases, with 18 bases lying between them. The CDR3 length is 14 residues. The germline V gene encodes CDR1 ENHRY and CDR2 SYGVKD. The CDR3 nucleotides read TGTGCCACACAACCGGACAGCCCTCCCTACGAGCAGTACTTC. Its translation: CATQPDSPPYEQYF.

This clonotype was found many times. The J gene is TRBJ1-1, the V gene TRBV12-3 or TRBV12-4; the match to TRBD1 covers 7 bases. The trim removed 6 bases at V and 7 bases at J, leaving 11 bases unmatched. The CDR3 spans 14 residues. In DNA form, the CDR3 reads TGTGCCAGCAGCCCCCAGGGGGGAGTCGGTGAAGCTTTCTTT. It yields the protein CASSPQGGVGEAFF.

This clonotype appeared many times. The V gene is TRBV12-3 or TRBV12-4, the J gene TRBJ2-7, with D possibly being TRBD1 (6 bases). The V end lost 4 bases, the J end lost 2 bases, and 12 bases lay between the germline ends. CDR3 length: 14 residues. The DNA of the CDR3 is TGTGCCAGCAGTTACGGCAGGGGCACCTACGAGCAGTACTTC. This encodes CASSYGRGTYEQYF.

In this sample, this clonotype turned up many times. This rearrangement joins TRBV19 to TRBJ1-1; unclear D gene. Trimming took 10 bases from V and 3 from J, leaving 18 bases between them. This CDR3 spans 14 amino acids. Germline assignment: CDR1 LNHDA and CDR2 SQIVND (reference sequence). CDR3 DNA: TGTGCCACCCGAGGAGGCCAGGCCTACACTGAAGCTTTCTTT. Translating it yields CATRGGQAYTEAFF.

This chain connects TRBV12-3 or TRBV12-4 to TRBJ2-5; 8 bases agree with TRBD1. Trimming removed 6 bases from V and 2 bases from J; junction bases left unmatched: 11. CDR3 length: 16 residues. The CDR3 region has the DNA TGTGCCAGCAGATCCGAAGACAGGGGATGGCAAGAGACCCAGTACTTC. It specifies CASRSEDRGWQETQYF.

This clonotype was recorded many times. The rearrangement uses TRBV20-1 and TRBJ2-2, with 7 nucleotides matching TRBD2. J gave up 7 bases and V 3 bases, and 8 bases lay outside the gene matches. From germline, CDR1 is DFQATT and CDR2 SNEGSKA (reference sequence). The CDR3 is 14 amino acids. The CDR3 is CSASKRDIGGELFF. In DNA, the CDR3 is TGCAGTGCTAGTAAGCGGGATATCGGCGGGGAGCTGTTTTTT.

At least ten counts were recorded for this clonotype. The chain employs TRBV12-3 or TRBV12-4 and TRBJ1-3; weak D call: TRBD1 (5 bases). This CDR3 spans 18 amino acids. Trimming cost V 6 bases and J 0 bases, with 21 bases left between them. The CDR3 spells CASSAGAGNWGSGNTIYF. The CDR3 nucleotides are TGTGCCAGCAGCGCCGGGGCAGGGAATTGGGGCTCTGGAAACACCATATATTTT.

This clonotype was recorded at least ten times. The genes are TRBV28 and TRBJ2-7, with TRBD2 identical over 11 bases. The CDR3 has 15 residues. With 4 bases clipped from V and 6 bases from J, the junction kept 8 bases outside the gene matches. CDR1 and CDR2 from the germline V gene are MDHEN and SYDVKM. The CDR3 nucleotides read TGTGCCAGCAGTTCCCGGCGAGGACTAGCGGGCGAGCAGTACTTC. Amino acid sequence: CASSSRRGLAGEQYF. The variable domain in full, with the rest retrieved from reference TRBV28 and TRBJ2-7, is DVKVTQSSRYLVKRTGEKVFLECVQDMDHENMFWYRQDPGLGLRLIYFSYDVKMKEKGDIPEGYSVSREKKERFSLILESASTNQTSMYLCASSSRRGLAGEQYFGPGTRLTVT.

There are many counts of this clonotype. The CDR3 protein is CSVLAGSGEQYF. In DNA form, the CDR3 reads TGCAGCGTTCTTGCGGGATCGGGGGAGCAGTACTTC. The V and J genes are TRBV29-1 and TRBJ2-7; the D gene is possibly TRBD2 (6 bases). CDR3 size: 12 residues. In germline, CDR1 is SQVTM, CDR2 ANQGSEA. V shed 5 bases and J shed 7 bases, with 15 bases lying between them.

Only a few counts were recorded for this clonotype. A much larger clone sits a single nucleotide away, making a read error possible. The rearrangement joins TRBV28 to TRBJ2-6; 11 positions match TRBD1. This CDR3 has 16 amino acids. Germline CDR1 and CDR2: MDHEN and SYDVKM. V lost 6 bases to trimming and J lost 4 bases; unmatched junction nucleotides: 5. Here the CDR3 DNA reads TGTGCCAGCAGCCGGGACAGGGGGATCGGGGCCAACGTCCTGACTTTC. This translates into CASSRDRGIGANVLTF.

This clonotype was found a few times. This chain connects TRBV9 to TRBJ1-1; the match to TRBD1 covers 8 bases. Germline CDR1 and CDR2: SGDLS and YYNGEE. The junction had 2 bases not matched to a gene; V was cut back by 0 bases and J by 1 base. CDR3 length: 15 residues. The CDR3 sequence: CASSVEDRANTEAFF. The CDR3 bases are TGTGCCAGCAGCGTAGAGGACAGGGCGAACACTGAAGCTTTCTTT.

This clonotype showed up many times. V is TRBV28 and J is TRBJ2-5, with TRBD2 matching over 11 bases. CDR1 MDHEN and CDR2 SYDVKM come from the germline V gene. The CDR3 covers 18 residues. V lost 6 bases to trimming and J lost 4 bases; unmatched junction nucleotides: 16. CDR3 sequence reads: CASSPFYSGRANLETQYF. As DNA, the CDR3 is TGTGCCAGCAGCCCCTTCTATAGCGGGAGGGCCAATTTAGAGACCCAGTACTTC.